The present T cell receptor beta chain was sequenced within a study of blood T cell repertoires in COVID-19. As for the study in general: The United States, Italy and Spain were the sources of the acute and convalescent COVID-19 samples. From T cells, B-cell-depleted T cells, or PBMCs came the material, which was cDNA or gDNA.

Study processing details: Reference gene primers were amplified, and this amplification served to estimate nucleated cell counts. Sequenced by immunoSEQ multiplex PCR; TCRdb stores in-frame clones only, minus some. Clone size and V and J calls were adopted from that table, with D and trimming inferred from the DNA. The sample holds 80,000 to 100,000 clones; roughly 90% are singletons and the top ten take approximately 1.5%. Trimming pared 5 bases from V and 3 bases from J, leaving 10 bases between. Germline values: CDR1 SGHTA, CDR2 FQGTGA. The CDR3 has 14 amino acids. The J gene is TRBJ2-2, the V gene TRBV7-3, with a tentative D call TRBD1 (5 bases). This receptor was taken from a human donor with active COVID-19. The donor label of this sample is uncertain. The sample comprised peripheral blood. The CDR3 DNA reads TGTGCCAGCAGCCTACTCAGGGACACCGGGGAGCTGTTTTTT. Translated: CASSLLRDTGELFF.